The rows below give T cell receptor beta chains drawn from one sample of a study of CD8 T cells in ankylosing spondylitis. TCRdb re-analysed the 5' RACE reads in MiXCR, keeping a single row per CDR3 protein. The table includes under 200,000 distinct CDR3 sequences, 9.5% to 10% detected once. The specimen was blood, either unsorted or a sorted T cell fraction (not recorded which). Source of these receptors: a female donor with ankylosing spondylitis or in good health (not recorded which). Both conserved end residues are part of each CDR3. The D gene is left open where the match is weak. Clone size is given for some rows only: seen once, a few or many times, or a class if the clone is expanded.

V: TRBV7-6; size: few; D: .; J: TRBJ1-1; CDR3: CATLEGTNTEAFF; DNA: TGTGCCACCCTTGAGGGGACGAACACTGAAGCTTTCTTT
V: TRBV14; size: .; D: .; J: TRBJ2-1; CDR3: CASSQVEDNEQFF; DNA: TGTGCCAGCAGCCAAGTGGAAGACAATGAGCAGTTCTTC
V: TRBV7-9; size: few; D: TRBD2; J: TRBJ2-3; CDR3: CASSSWTSASTDTQYF; DNA: TGTGCCAGCAGCTCGTGGACTAGCGCTAGCACAGATACGCAGTATTTT
V: TRBV7-8; size: .; D: .; J: TRBJ2-3; CDR3: CASTLRGRATDTQYF; DNA: TGTGCCAGCACCCTCAGGGGGAGGGCCACAGATACGCAGTATTTT
V: TRBV10-3; size: many; D: .; J: TRBJ2-3; CDR3: CAITQGLTSDTQYF; DNA: TGTGCCATCACCCAGGGTCTCACTTCAGATACGCAGTATTTT
V: TRBV4-3; size: few; D: TRBD1; J: TRBJ2-7; CDR3: CASSQQGQPKHEQYF; DNA: TGCGCCAGCAGCCAACAGGGACAGCCAAAGCACGAGCAGTACTTC
V: TRBV6-2/TRBV6-3; size: few; D: TRBD2; J: TRBJ2-1; CDR3: CAGTSGRGNEQFF; DNA: TGTGCCGGAACTAGCGGGAGGGGTAATGAGCAGTTCTTC
V: TRBV3-1; size: .; D: .; J: TRBJ2-7; CDR3: CASSQTASTYEQYF; DNA: TGTGCCAGCAGCCAAACAGCCAGTACCTACGAGCAGTACTTC
V: TRBV4-1; size: .; D: TRBD2; J: TRBJ2-1; CDR3: CASSQGRVGGLAGPYLFNEQFF; DNA: TGCGCCAGCAGCCAAGGTAGGGTAGGTGGCCTAGCGGGACCCTACCTCTTCAATGAGCAGTTCTTC
V: TRBV4-1; size: .; D: .; J: TRBJ2-1; CDR3: CASSQDMEYEQFF; DNA: TGCGCCAGCAGTCAAGATATGGAATATGAGCAGTTCTTC
V: TRBV12-3/TRBV12-4; size: many; D: .; J: TRBJ2-7; CDR3: CASMSGYSYEQYF; DNA: TGTGCCAGCATGAGCGGATACTCCTACGAGCAGTACTTC
V: TRBV7-2; size: .; D: TRBD2; J: TRBJ2-7; CDR3: CASSLSGSGNYEQYF; DNA: TGTGCCAGCAGCTTGAGCGGGAGCGGCAACTACGAGCAGTACTTC
V: TRBV20-1; size: .; D: .; J: TRBJ2-2; CDR3: CSARDRTSSLGELFF; DNA: TGCAGTGCTAGAGATCGAACTAGCTCTCTGGGGGAGCTGTTTTTT
V: TRBV30; size: .; D: .; J: TRBJ2-3; CDR3: CAWSLIAGTDTQYF; DNA: TGTGCCTGGAGTTTGATAGCGGGCACAGATACGCAGTATTTT
V: TRBV11-2; size: many; D: .; J: TRBJ2-6; CDR3: CATRQVSGANVLTF; DNA: TGTGCCACCCGACAGGTCTCTGGGGCCAACGTCCTGACTTTC
V: TRBV7-9; size: .; D: .; J: TRBJ2-3; CDR3: CASSQRNTDTQYF; DNA: TGTGCCAGCAGCCAGCGAAACACAGATACGCAGTATTTT
V: TRBV4-2; size: .; D: .; J: TRBJ2-1; CDR3: CASSQDYSCNEQFF; DNA: TGTGCCAGCAGCCAAGATTACTCCTGCAATGAGCAGTTCTTC
V: TRBV9; size: .; D: .; J: TRBJ2-2; CDR3: CASSPGPTGELFF; DNA: TGTGCCAGCAGCCCAGGGCCGACCGGGGAGCTGTTTTTT
V: TRBV24-1; size: .; D: .; J: TRBJ1-2; CDR3: CATRRGEDYGYTF; DNA: TGTGCCACCAGACGGGGTGAGGACTATGGCTACACCTTC
V: TRBV14; size: .; D: TRBD2; J: TRBJ2-1; CDR3: CASSQDPLDLLAGMKYNEQFF; DNA: TGTGCCAGCAGCCAAGACCCCCTCGACTTGTTAGCGGGGATGAAGTACAATGAGCAGTTCTTC
V: TRBV6-5; size: many; D: TRBD1; J: TRBJ1-2; CDR3: CASSSGTGHYYGYTF; DNA: TGTGCCAGCAGTTCCGGGACAGGGCATTACTATGGCTACACCTTC
V: TRBV7-9; size: few; D: .; J: TRBJ2-2; CDR3: CASSPPGVGVTGELFF; DNA: TGTGCCAGCAGCCCACCGGGGGTCGGAGTCACCGGGGAGCTGTTTTTT
V: TRBV3-1; size: .; D: .; J: TRBJ2-7; CDR3: CASSQDPWGEQYF; DNA: TGTGCCAGCAGCCAAGACCCCTGGGGCGAGCAGTACTTC
V: TRBV29-1; size: many; D: TRBD2; J: TRBJ2-7; CDR3: CSVVGLAGDPLPYEQYF; DNA: TGCAGCGTCGTAGGACTAGCGGGAGACCCGCTACCCTACGAGCAGTACTTC
V: TRBV29-1; size: many; D: .; J: TRBJ2-2; CDR3: CSAPGANTGELFF; DNA: TGCAGCGCTCCGGGAGCCAATACCGGGGAGCTGTTTTTT